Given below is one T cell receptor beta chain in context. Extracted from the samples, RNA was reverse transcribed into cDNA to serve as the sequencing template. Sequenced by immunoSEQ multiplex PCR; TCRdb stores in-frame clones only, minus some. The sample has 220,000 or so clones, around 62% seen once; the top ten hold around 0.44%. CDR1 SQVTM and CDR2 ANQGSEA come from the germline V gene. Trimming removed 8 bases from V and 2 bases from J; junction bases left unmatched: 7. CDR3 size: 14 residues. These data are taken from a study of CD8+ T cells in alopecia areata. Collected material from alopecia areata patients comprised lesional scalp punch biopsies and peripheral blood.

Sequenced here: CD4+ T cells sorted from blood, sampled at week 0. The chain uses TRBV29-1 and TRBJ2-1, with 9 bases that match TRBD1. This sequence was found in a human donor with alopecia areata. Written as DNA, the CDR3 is TGCAGCACCGCAGGGACAGGGCCCTACAATGAGCAGTTCTTC. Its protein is CSTAGTGPYNEQFF.